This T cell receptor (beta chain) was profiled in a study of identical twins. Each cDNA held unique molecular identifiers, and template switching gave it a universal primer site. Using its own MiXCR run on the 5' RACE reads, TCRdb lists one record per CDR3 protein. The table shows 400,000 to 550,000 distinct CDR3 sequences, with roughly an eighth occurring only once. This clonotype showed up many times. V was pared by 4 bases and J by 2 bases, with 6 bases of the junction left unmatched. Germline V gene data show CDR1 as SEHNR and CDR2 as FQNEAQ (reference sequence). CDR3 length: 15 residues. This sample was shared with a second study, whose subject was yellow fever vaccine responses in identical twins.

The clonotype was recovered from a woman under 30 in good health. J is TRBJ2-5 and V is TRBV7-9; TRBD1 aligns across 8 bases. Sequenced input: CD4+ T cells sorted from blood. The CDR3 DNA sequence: TGTGCCAGCAGCTCCCGGACAGGGCGACAAGAGACCCAGTACTTC. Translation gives CASSSRTGRQETQYF.